The present T cell receptor (beta chain) was sequenced within a study of vaccination and CD4 T cells after COVID-19. Treatment of the sample: approximately nine-day PBMC culture with coronavirus spike peptide pools or control peptides (ViraFEST assay). The ViraFEST method relied on peptide pools to expand antigen-specific T cells, followed by TCR sequencing. From germline, CDR1 is SGHTA and CDR2 FQGNSA. The CDR3 runs 13 residues. The V end was cut by 6 bases, the J end by 6 bases, with 15 bases between. Notes on this clonotype: Antigen unknown.

An Oncomine TCR Beta short-read assay was used to sequence the DNA from cultured CD4+ T cells. TCRdb recomputed calls from the PCR reads with MiXCR, one row per CDR3 protein. Among under 20,000 distinct CDR3 sequences, approximately 58% were seen once, and the ten largest hold 16%. The sequencing input was CD4+ T cells from blood, cultured in vitro. This chain joins TRBV7-2 and TRBJ2-7, with D perhaps TRBD1 or TRBD2 (6 bases each). The clonotype originates from a human donor who had recovered from COVID-19. In DNA form, the CDR3 reads TGTGCCAGCAGGATGGGGGGCAAACGCGAGCAGTACTTC. This sequence encodes CASRMGGKREQYF.